This entry describes one TCR beta chain. The sample is drawn from a study of blood T cell repertoires in COVID-19. Study details: Italy, Spain and the United States were the sources of the convalescent and acute COVID-19 samples. Sample material is recorded as cDNA or gDNA derived from T cells, B-cell-depleted T cells, or PBMCs.

TCRdb keeps only in-frame clones here, not all; method: immunoSEQ multiplex PCR. The data hold some 95,000 clones, with about 91% observed a single time. The CDR3 sequence is 13 residues long. Deletions cut 0 bases from V and 4 bases from J, with 6 bases between. Germline CDR1 is SGHRS and CDR2 is YFSETQ. Specimen: peripheral blood. The TCR comes from a human donor with active COVID-19. The donor label of this sample is uncertain. This chain links TRBV5-1 with TRBJ2-3, with a weak D call TRBD1 (6 bases). As DNA, the CDR3 is TGCGCCAGCAGCTTGGAGGGGGCAGATACGCAGTATTTT. Its protein product is CASSLEGADTQYF.